This TCR beta chain was documented in a study of T-cell memory formation after mild COVID-19. Germline V CDR1 and CDR2: SGHRS, YFSETQ. Unmatched junction bases numbered 9, after V lost 2 bases and J lost 5 bases. The CDR3 totals 15 residues. General study results and limits: Clones contracting over day 15 to 85 were CD4/CD8 balanced, with later expanders leaning CD4+.

Using its own MiXCR run on the 5' RACE reads, TCRdb lists one record per CDR3 protein. The sample shows approximately 290,000 distinct CDR3 sequences, approximately 15% of them seen only once. A remark on this clonotype: The antigen remains undetermined.

Source material: PBMCs or a T cell subset sorted from them (not recorded which). This clonotype originated in a man in his late teens or twenties who had mild COVID-19 (a few samples of this study predate the infection). Cell type and time point are not known. V is TRBV5-1 and J is TRBJ2-7; 8 nucleotides match TRBD1. CDR3 sequence reads: CASSFYPGQGDEQYV. For the CDR3, the DNA is TGCGCCAGCAGCTTCTACCCTGGACAGGGCGACGAGCAGTACGTC.